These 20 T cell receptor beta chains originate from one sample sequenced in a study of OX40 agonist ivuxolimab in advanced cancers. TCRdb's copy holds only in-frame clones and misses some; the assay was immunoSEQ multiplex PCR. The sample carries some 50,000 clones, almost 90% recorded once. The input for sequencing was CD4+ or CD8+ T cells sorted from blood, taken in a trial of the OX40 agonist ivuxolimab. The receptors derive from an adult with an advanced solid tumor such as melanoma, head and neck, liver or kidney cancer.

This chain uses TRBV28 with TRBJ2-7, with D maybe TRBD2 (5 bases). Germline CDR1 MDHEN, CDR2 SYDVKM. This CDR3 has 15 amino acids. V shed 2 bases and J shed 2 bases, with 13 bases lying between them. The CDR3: CASSLGSGPTYEQYF. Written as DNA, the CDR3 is TGTGCCAGCAGTTTAGGGAGCGGCCCAACCTACGAGCAGTACTTC. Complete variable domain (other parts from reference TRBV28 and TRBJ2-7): DVKVTQSSRYLVKRTGEKVFLECVQDMDHENMFWYRQDPGLGLRLIYFSYDVKMKEKGDIPEGYSVSREKKERFSLILESASTNQTSMYLCASSLGSGPTYEQYFGPGTRLTVT.

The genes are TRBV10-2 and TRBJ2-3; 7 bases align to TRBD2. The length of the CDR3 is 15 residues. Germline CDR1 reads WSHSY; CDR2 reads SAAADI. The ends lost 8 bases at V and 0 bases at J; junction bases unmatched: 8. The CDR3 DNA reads TGCGCCAGCCGGGGGGTAGCGTCTAGCACAGATACGCAGTATTTT. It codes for CASRGVASSTDTQYF.

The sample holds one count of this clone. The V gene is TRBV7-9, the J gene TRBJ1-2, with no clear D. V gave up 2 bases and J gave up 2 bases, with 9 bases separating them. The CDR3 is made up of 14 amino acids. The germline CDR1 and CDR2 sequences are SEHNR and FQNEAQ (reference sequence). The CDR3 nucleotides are TGTGCCAGCAGCTTAACGGGTCGGAACTATGGCTACACCTTC. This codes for CASSLTGRNYGYTF.

Here the CDR3 DNA reads TGTGCCAGTAGTATCGCTCCAGCCAGCTCCTACGAGCAGTACTTC. Translation: CASSIAPASSYEQYF. J is TRBJ2-7 and V is TRBV19; D gene uncertain. Trimming removed 3 bases at V and 0 bases at J, with 12 bases between. This CDR3 has 15 amino acids. Per the germline V gene, CDR1 is LNHDA and CDR2 is SQIVND (reference sequence).

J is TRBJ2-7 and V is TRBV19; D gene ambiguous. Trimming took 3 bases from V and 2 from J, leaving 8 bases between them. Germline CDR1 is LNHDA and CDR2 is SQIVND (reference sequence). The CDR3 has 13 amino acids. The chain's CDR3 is CASSIGRPYEQYF. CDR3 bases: TGTGCCAGTAGTATTGGCAGGCCCTACGAGCAGTACTTC.

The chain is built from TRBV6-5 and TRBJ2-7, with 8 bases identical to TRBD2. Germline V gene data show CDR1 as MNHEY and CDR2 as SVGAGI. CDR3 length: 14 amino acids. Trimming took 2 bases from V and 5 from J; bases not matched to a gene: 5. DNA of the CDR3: TGTGCCAGCAGTTACCCGGGACTAGGGGACGAGCAGTACTTC. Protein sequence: CASSYPGLGDEQYF.

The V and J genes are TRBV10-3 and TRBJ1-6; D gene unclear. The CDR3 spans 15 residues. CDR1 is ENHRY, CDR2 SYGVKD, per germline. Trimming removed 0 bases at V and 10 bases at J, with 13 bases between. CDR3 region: CAISESYPSGSPLHF. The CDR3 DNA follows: TGTGCCATCAGTGAGTCGTATCCCTCAGGCTCACCCCTCCACTTT.

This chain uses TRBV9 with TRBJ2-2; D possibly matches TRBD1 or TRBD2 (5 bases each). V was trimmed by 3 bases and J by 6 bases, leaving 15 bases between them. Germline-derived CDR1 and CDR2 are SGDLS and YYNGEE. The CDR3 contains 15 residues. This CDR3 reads CASSAPGTLAGELFF. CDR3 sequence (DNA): TGTGCCAGCAGCGCCCCCGGGACCCTGGCCGGGGAGCTGTTTTTT.

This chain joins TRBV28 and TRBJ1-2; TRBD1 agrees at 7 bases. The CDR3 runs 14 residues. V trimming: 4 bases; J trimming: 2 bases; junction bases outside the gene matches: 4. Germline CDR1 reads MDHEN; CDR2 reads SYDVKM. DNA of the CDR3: TGTGCCAGCAGTTGGGGACAGATCAACTATGGCTACACCTTC. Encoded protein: CASSWGQINYGYTF.

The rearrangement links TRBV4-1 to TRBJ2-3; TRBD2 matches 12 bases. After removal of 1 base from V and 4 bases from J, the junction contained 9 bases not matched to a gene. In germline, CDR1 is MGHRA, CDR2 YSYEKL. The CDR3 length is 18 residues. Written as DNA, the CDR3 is TGCGCCAGCAGCCAAGGGACTAGCGGGATAATTACCGCAGATACGCAGTATTTT. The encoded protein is CASSQGTSGIITADTQYF.

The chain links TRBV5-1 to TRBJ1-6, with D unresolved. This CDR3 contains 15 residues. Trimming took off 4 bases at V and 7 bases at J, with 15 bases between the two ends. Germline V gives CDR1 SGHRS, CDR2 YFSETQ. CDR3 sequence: CASSQVASGNSPLHF. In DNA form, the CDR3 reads TGCGCCAGCAGCCAAGTAGCCTCAGGAAATTCACCCCTCCACTTT.

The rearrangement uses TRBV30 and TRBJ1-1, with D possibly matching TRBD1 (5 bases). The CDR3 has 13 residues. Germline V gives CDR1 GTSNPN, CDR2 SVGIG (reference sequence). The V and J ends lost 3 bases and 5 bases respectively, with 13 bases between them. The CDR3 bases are TGTGCCTGGAGGGTAAAAGGGGATACTGAAGCTTTCTTT. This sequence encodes CAWRVKGDTEAFF.

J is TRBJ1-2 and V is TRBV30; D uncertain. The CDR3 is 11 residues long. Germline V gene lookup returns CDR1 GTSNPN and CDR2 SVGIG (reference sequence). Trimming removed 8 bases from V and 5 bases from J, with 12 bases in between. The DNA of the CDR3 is TGTGCCGGAAGGTGGGTTTATGGCTACACCTTC. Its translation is CAGRWVYGYTF.

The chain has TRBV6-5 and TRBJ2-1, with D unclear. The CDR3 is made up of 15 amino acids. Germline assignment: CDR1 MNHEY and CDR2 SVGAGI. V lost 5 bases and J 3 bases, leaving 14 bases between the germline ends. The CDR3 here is CASSTDHGVYNEQFF. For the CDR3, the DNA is TGTGCCAGCAGTACTGACCACGGTGTCTACAATGAGCAGTTCTTC.

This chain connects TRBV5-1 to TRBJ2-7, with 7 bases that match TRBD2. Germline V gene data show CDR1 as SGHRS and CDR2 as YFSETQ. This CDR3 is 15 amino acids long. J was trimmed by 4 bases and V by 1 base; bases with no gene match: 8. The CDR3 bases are TGCGCCAGCAGCTTGCGGGGGGACCGCCTTTACGAGCAGTACTTC. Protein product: CASSLRGDRLYEQYF.

The CDR3 reads CASSPKAGGPVYNEQFF. The CDR3 DNA reads TGTGCCAGCAGCCCAAAGGCGGGAGGGCCCGTTTACAATGAGCAGTTCTTC. This chain links TRBV11-3 with TRBJ2-1, with TRBD2 matching over 9 bases. This CDR3 contains 17 residues. V was pared by 5 bases and J by 4 bases, with 12 bases of the junction left unmatched. Germline V lookup: CDR1 SGHNT, CDR2 YENEEA.

Here the CDR3 DNA reads TGTGCCAGCAGTGACGGCCCATCCTCCGGTGAGCAGTTCTTC. This gives the protein CASSDGPSSGEQFF. J is TRBJ2-1 and V is TRBV6-4; D remains ambiguous. This CDR3 region has 14 residues. Germline CDR1 is MRHNA and CDR2 is SNTAGT. The germline V and J ends were trimmed by 2 bases and 9 bases, with 14 bases remaining between them.

CDR3 region: CAWSDSSGGVLYEQYF. CDR3 DNA: TGTGCCTGGAGCGATTCTAGCGGGGGGGTCCTCTACGAGCAGTACTTC. V usage is TRBV30 and J usage is TRBJ2-7; 12 bases agree with TRBD2. The CDR3 loop spans 16 amino acids. Germline V CDR1 and CDR2: GTSNPN, SVGIG (reference sequence). After removal of 3 bases from V and 3 bases from J, the junction contained 9 bases not matched to a gene. Complete variable domain (other parts from reference TRBV30 and TRBJ2-7): SQTIHQWPATLVQPVGSPLSLECTVEGTSNPNLYWYRQAAGRGLQLLFYSVGIGQISSEVPQNLSASRPQDRQFILSSKKLLLSDSGFYLCAWSDSSGGVLYEQYFGPGTRLTVT.

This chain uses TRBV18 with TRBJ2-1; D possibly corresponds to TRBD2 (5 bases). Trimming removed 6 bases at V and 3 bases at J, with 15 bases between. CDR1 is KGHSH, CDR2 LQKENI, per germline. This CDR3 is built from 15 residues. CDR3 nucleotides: TGTGCCAGCTCCCCCGAGGGTAGCGACTACAATGAGCAGTTCTTC. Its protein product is CASSPEGSDYNEQFF.

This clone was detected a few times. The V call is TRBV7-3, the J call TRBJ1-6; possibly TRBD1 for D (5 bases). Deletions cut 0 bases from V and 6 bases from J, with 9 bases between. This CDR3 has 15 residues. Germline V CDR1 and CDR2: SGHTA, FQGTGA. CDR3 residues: CASSLTGTGNSPLHF. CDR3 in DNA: TGTGCCAGCAGCTTAACTGGGACGGGTAATTCACCCCTCCACTTT.